This T cell receptor beta chain was identified in a study of blood T cell repertoires in COVID-19. TCRdb keeps only in-frame clones here, not all; method: immunoSEQ multiplex PCR. The data contain 250,000 to 400,000 clones, 85% to 90% of them singletons. The CDR3 has 14 residues. Germline loops: CDR1 MGHRA, CDR2 YSYEKL. Deletions cut 0 bases from V and 5 bases from J, with 8 bases between. What was sequenced was peripheral blood. This receptor was obtained from a woman aged 25 to 39 with COVID-19, enrolled during active disease. The gene calls are TRBV4-1 and TRBJ1-5, with a weak D call TRBD1 (5 bases). In DNA form, the CDR3 reads TGCGCCAGCAGCCAAGATCGGGGGTATCAGCCCCAGCATTTT. It specifies CASSQDRGYQPQHF.